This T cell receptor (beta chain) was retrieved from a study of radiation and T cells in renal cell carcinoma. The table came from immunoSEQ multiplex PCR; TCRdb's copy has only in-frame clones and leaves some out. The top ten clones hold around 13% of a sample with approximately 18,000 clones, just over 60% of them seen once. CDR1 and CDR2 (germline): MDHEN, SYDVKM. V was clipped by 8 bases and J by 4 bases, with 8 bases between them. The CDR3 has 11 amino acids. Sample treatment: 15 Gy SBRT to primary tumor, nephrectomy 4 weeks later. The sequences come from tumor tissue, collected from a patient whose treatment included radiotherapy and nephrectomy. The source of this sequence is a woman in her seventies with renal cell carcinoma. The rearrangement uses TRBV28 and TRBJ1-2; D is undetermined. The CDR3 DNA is TGTGCCAGCTCCTCTGGCTATGGCTACACCTTC. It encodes CASSSGYGYTF.